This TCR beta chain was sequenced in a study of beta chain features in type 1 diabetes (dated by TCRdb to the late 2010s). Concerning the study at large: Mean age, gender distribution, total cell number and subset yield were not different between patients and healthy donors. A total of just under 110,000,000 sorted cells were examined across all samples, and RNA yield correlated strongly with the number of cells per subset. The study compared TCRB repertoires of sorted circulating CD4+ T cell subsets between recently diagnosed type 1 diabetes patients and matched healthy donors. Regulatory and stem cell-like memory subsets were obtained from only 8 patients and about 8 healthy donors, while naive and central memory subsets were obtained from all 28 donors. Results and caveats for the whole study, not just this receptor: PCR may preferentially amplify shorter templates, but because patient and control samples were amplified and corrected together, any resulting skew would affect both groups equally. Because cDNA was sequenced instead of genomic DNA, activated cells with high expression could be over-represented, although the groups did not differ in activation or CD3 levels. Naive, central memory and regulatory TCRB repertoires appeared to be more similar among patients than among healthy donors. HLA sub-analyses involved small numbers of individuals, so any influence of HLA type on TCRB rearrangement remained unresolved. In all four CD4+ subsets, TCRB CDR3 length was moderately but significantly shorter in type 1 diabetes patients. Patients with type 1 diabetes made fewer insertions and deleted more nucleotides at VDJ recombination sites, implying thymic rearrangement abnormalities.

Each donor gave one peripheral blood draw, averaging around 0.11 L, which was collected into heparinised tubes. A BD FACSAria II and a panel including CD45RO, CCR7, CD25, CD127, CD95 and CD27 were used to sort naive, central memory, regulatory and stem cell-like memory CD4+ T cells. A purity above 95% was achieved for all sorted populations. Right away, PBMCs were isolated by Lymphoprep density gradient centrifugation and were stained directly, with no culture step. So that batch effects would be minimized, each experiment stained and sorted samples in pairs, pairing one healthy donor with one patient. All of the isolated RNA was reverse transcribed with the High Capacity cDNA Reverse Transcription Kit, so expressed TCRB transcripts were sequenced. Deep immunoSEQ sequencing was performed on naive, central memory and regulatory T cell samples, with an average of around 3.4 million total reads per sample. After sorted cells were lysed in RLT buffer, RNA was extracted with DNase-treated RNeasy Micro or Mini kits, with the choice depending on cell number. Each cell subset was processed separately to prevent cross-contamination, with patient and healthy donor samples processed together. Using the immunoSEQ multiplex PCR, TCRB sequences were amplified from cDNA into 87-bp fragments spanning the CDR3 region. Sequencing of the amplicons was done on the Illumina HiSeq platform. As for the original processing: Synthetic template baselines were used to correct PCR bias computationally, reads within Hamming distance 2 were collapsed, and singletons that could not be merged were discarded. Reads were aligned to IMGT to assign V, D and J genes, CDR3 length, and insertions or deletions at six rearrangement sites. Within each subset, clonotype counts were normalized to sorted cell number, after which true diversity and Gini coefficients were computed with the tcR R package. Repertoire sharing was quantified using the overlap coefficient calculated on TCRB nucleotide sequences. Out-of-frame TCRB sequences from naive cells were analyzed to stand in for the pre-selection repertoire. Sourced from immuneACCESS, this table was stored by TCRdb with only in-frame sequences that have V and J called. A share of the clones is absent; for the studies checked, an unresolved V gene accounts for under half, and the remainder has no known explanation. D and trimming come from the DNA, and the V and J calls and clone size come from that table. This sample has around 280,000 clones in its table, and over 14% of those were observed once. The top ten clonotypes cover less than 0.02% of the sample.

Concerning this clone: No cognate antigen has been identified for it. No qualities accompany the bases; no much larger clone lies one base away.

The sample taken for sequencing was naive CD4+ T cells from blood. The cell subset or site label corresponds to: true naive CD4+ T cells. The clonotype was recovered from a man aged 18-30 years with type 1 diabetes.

CDR3 reads: CASSLRGDEKLFF. The DNA is as follows: TGTGCCAGCAGCTTGCGCGGAGATGAAAAACTGTTTTTT. Recombination connected TRBV5-4 to TRBJ1-4; no D gene call is confident. The germline V gene (reference sequence) specifies SGHNT as CDR1 and YYREEE as CDR2. The CDR3 numbers 13 residues from cysteine through phenylalanine. CDR3 DNA only is kept here, 39 bases in frame from base 1. V was cut back by 1 base and J by 6 bases, leaving a gap of 7 bases between them. Full variable domain (CDR3 extended with the reference TRBV5-4 and TRBJ1-4 proteins): ETGVTQSPTHLIKTRGQQVTLRCSSQSGHNTVSWYQQALGQGPQFIFQYYREEENGRGNFPPRFSGLQFPNYSSELNVNALELDDSALYLCASSLRGDEKLFFGSGTQLSVL.